This T cell receptor (beta chain) was identified during a study of CD8+ T cells in alopecia areata (dated by TCRdb to the late 2010s). For the wider study: Treated patients were enrolled in an open-label pilot trial of oral tofacitinib at 5 to 10 mg twice daily for moderate-to-severe alopecia areata. Patients stayed on tofacitinib for 6 to 18 months and then had 6 months of follow-up off drug so that delayed response and recurrence could be assessed. The SALT score, which quantifies the percentage of affected scalp surface area, was used to measure disease severity in treated patients. To study T cell clonal expansion in alopecia areata, the researchers applied high-throughput TCRbeta sequencing to both the C3H/HeJ mouse model and human patients. Scalp tissue and sorted CD4+ and CD8+ peripheral blood T cells from patchy and totalis/universalis alopecia areata patients and from healthy controls were covered by human TCRbeta sequencing. Tofacitinib-treated patients had biopsies at baseline and at 4 and 24 weeks of treatment, with a later scalp biopsy in several patients. Scalp clonality was compared across normal scalp (n=4), patchy alopecia areata scalp (n=8), and alopecia totalis/universalis scalp (n=8). RNA was obtained with the PAXgene miRNA kit for fixed scalp, the miRNeasy kit for PBMCs, and the RNeasy kit for mouse skin. immunoSEQ multiplex PCR using 35 Vbeta forward primers and 13 Jbeta reverse primers was used to amplify TCRbeta CDR3 regions.

Receptor libraries were prepared by the immunoSEQ multiplex PCR assay. For TCR sequencing, RNA was extracted from every sample and reverse transcribed into cDNA to serve as template. First-strand cDNA was synthesized with SuperScript III using a 2:1 mix of oligo-dT and random hexamers. A synthetic immune receptor repertoire was used to measure amplification bias, and any remaining bias was corrected computationally. In the authors' own workflow: Raw reads were preprocessed for error removal, and CDR3 was defined according to IMGT conventions as running from the conserved cysteine to phenylalanine. Clonality was computed by normalizing Shannon entropy by log2 of the number of productive unique TCRs and subtracting the result from 1. CD4 or CD8 identity of scalp clones was inferred by cross-referencing scalp TCRbeta sequences with sorted blood CD4 and CD8 repertoires. TCRdb retrieved this table from immuneACCESS and kept in-frame rearrangements only. Not all clones are present; in checked studies, unresolved V genes account for under half, and no reason is known for the remainder. V, J and clone size are taken as reported in that table, and D and trimming were inferred from the DNA itself. This sample gives roughly 200,000 clones in total; 55% to 70% of them show up just once. Approximately 3.5% of the sample goes to the ten largest clones.

A note on this clone: It lacks a known antigen. No base quality values were provided; no much bigger clone lies one nucleotide off.

At the junction V is shortened by 2 bases and J by 3 bases; bases outside the gene matches: 2. The germline V gene yields SQVTM for CDR1 and ANQGSEA for CDR2. From its cysteine to its phenylalanine, the CDR3 spans 14 amino acids. The entry retains the CDR3 DNA only, 42 bases that are in frame from base 1. General conclusions and limits of the study: The treated cohort was small, with a single nonresponder, so links between baseline CD8+ expansion and response need larger studies. Tofacitinib significantly lowered scalp clonality and the number of expanded CD8+ clones among the top 100 scalp clones. Shared TCR sequences between patients were less evident than in mice, which may be partly attributable to HLA diversity in the patient population. Many expanded lesional clones persisted in scalp and blood during tofacitinib treatment, which may partly explain relapse after stopping treatment. Unlike mouse skin, where gammadelta T cells dominate, normal human skin contains resident alphabeta T cells that get sequenced too, which complicates analysis of the scalp TCR repertoire. Compared with normal scalp, lesional scalp, particularly in alopecia totalis/universalis, had higher clonality and more expanded CD8+ clones, which suggests antigenic drive.

This sample's time point label indicates: approximately 4 weeks on oral tofacitinib. The sample's treatment or condition label, in plain terms: oral pan-JAK inhibitor, 5-10 mg twice daily. Peripheral blood and lesional scalp punch biopsies were obtained from patients with alopecia areata. PBMCs were isolated by density centrifugation and stained for CD3, CD4 and CD8, and CD4+ and CD8+ T cells were sorted on a FACSAria. The sample consisted of CD4+ T cells sorted from blood, taken at week 4, from a patient treated with tofacitinib. Recombination joined TRBV29-1 with TRBJ1-2; 11 central bases correspond to TRBD1. This TCR derives from a human donor with alopecia areata. The CDR3 region has the sequence CSVEKGQGDYGYTF. The nucleotide sequence reads TGCAGCGTTGAAAAGGGACAGGGGGACTATGGCTACACCTTC.